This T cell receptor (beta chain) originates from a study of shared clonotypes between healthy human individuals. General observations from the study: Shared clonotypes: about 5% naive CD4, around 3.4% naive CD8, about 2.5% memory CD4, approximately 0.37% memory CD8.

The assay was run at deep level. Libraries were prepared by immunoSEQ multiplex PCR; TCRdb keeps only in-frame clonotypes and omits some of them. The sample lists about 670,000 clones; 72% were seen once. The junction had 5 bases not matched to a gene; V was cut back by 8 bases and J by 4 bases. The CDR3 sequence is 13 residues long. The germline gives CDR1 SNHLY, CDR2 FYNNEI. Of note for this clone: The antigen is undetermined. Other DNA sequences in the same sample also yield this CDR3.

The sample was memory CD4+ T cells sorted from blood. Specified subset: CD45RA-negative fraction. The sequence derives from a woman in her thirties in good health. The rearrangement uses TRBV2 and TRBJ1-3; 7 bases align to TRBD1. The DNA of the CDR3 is TGTGCCAGCGACGACAGGGCGGGAAACACCATATATTTT. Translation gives CASDDRAGNTIYF.